These T cell receptor beta chains were read from a single sample in a study of T cell repertoires and HLA-DP antigens. Libraries were prepared by immunoSEQ multiplex PCR; TCRdb keeps only in-frame clonotypes and omits some of them. The table records almost 90,000 clones, around 86% of them present only once. These receptors are not linked to any known antigen. The source material was CD4+ T cells from PBMCs. These receptors were taken from a man aged 45-65 years in good health and CMV-seronegative. Both conserved end residues are part of each CDR3. Fields, in order: CDR3 DNA, CDR3 protein, clone size, V gene, CDR3 length, J gene, D gene. A D gene is named only where the DNA matches it firmly. The listing skips clone size in some rows; elsewhere it reads once, few, many or a size class.

TGTGCCAGCAGCCACCCCTCGAACTATGGCTACACCTTC	CASSHPSNYGYTF	-	TRBV7-9	13	TRBJ1-2	-
TGCGCCAGCAGGGGGGACACCGGGGAGCTGTTTTTT	CASRGDTGELFF	-	TRBV10-1	12	TRBJ2-2	-
TGTGCCAGCTCATCCTCTAGCGCCTTCACAGATACGCAGTATTTT	CASSSSSAFTDTQYF	-	TRBV18	15	TRBJ2-3	-
TGTGCCAGCAGCGGAGGACAAACGAACACTGAAGCTTTCTTT	CASSGGQTNTEAFF	-	TRBV6-5	14	TRBJ1-1	-
TGTGCCAGCAGCTTAGCGAGCGGAGCTAGCACAGATACGCAGTATTTT	CASSLASGASTDTQYF	-	TRBV7-3	16	TRBJ2-3	-
TGTGCCAGCAGCTTGGTGGGCAGTTGGGGCTACACCTTC	CASSLVGSWGYTF	-	TRBV7-9	13	TRBJ1-2	-
TGTGCCAGCAGTGAGACTCGGACAGGAAATCAGCCCCAGCATTTT	CASSETRTGNQPQHF	few	TRBV6-1	15	TRBJ1-5	TRBD1
TGCGCCAGCAGCCATCCAAGCCTCGGACAGGGGTATGGCACCGGGGAGCTGTTTTTT	CASSHPSLGQGYGTGELFF	-	TRBV4-1	19	TRBJ2-2	TRBD1
TGTGCCAGCACTCCCAGGGGGCGTCGTGGCTACACCTTC	CASTPRGRRGYTF	few	TRBV6-5	13	TRBJ1-2	TRBD1
TGCGCCAGCTGGGACAGGGGGCCTGGGGCCAACGTCCTGACTTTC	CASWDRGPGANVLTF	-	TRBV10-2	15	TRBJ2-6	TRBD1
TGTGCCAGCTCAGAAGGACAGAGACCCTACGAGCAGTACTTC	CASSEGQRPYEQYF	-	TRBV18	14	TRBJ2-7	-
TGTGCCAGCAGCTTGGTTCCGGGACTAGCGAACAATGAGCAGTTCTTC	CASSLVPGLANNEQFF	-	TRBV5-4	16	TRBJ2-1	TRBD2